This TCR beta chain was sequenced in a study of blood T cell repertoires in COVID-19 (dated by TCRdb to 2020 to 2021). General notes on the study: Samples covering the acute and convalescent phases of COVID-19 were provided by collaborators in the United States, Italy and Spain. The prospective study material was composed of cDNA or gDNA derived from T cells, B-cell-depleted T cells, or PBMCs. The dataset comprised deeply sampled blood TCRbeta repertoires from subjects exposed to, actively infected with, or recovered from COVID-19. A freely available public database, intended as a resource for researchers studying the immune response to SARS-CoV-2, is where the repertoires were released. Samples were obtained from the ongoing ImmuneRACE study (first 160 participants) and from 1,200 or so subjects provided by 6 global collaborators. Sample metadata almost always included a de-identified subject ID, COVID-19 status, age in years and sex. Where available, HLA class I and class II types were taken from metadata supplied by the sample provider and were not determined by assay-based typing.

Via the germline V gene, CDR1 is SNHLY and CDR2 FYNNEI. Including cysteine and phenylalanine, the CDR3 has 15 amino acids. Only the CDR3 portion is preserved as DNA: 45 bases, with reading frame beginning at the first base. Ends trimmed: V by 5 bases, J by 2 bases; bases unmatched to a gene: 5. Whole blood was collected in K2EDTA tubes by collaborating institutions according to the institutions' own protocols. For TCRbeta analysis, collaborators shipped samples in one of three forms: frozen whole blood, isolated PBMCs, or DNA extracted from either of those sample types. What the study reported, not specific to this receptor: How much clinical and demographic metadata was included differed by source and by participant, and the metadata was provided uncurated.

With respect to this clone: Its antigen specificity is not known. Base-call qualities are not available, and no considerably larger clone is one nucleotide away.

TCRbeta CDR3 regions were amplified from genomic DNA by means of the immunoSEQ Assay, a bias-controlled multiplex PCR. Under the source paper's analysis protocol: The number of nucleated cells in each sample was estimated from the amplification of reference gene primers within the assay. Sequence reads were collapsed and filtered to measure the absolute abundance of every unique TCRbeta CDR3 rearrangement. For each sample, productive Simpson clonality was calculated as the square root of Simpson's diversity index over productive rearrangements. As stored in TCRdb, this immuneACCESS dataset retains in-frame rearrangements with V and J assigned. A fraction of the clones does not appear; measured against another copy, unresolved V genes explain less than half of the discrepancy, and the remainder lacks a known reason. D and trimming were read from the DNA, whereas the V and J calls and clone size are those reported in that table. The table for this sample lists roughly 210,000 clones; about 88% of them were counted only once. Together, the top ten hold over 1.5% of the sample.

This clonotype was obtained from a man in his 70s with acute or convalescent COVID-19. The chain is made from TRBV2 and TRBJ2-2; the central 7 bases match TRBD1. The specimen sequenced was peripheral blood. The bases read TGTGCCAGCAGTCGTCAGGGGGTAAACACCGGGGAGCTGTTTTTT. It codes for CASSRQGVNTGELFF. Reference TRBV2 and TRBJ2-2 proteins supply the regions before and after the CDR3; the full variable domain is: EPEVTQTPSHQVTQMGQEVILRCVPISNHLYFYWYRQILGQKVEFLVSFYNNEISEKSEIFDDQFSVERPDGSNFTLKIRSTKLEDSAMYFCASSRQGVNTGELFFGEGSRLTVL.